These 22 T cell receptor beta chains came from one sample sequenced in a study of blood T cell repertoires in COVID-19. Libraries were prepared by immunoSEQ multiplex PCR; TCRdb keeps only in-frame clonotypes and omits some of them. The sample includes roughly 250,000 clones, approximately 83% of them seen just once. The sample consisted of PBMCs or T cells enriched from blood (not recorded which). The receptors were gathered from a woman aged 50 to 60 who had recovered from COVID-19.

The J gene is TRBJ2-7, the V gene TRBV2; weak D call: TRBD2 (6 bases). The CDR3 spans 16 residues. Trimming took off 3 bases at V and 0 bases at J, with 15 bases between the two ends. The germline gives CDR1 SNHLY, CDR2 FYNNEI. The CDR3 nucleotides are TGTGCCAGCAGTGAGCGGGACGGCCCCCGCTCCTACGAGCAGTACTTC. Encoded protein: CASSERDGPRSYEQYF.

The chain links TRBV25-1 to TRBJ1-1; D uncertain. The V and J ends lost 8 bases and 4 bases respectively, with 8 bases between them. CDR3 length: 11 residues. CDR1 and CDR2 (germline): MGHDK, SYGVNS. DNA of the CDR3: TGTGCCAGCTCTGTCGGCACTGAAGCTTTCTTT. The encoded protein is CASSVGTEAFF.

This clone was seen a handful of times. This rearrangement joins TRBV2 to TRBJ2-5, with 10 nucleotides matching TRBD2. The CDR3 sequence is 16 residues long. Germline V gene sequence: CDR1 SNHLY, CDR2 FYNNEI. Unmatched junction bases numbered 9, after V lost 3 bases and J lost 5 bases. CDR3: CASSDWASGRMETQYF. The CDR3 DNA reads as TGTGCCAGCAGTGATTGGGCTAGCGGGAGAATGGAGACCCAGTACTTC.

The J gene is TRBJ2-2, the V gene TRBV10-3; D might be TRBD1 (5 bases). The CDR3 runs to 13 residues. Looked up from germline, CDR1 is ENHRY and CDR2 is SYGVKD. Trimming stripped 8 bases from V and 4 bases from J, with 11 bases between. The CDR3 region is CAILPGLTGELFF. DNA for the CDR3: TGTGCCATCTTGCCAGGGCTCACCGGGGAGCTGTTTTTT.

As DNA, the CDR3 is TGTGCCAGCAGCTTAGATTCGCGGGAAGGTTACAATGAGCAGTTCTTC. Translating it yields CASSLDSREGYNEQFF. The chain is built from TRBV11-3 and TRBJ2-1; possible D gene TRBD2, 6 bases. V lost 0 bases and J lost 4, with 13 bases in between. CDR3 size: 16 residues. Germline loops: CDR1 SGHNT, CDR2 YENEEA.

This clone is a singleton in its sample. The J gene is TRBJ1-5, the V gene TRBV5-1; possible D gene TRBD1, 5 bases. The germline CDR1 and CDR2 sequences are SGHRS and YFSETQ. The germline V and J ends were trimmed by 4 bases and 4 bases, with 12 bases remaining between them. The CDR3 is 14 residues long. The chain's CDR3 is CASSTTGRNQPQHF. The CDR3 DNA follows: TGCGCCAGCAGCACTACAGGAAGGAATCAGCCCCAGCATTTT.

The CDR3 sequence is CASSFPGASWKLFF. For the CDR3, the DNA is TGTGCCAGCAGTTTTCCAGGGGCTTCGTGGAAACTGTTTTTT. This chain joins TRBV28 and TRBJ1-4; D perhaps matches TRBD1 (6 bases). This CDR3 has 14 amino acids. In germline, CDR1 is MDHEN, CDR2 SYDVKM. The ends were cut back, 3 bases at V and 11 bases at J, with 16 bases in the middle.

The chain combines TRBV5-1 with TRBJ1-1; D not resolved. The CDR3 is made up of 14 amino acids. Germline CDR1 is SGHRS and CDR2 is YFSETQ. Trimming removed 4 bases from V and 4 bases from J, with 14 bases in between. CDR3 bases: TGCGCCAGCAGCCCTACTTTGGGAGGCACTGAAGCTTTCTTT. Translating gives CASSPTLGGTEAFF. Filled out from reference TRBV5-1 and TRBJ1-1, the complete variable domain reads KAGVTQTPRYLIKTRGQQVTLSCSPISGHRSVSWYQQTPGQGLQFLFEYFSETQRNKGNFPGRFSGRQFSNSRSEMNVSTLELGDSALYLCASSPTLGGTEAFFGQGTRLTVV.

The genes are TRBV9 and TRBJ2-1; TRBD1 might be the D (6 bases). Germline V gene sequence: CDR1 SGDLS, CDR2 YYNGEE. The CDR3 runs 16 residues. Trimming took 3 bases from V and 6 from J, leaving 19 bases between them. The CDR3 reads CASSATGSRGFNEQFF. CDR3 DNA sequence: TGTGCCAGCAGCGCCACAGGGTCGAGGGGGTTCAATGAGCAGTTCTTC.

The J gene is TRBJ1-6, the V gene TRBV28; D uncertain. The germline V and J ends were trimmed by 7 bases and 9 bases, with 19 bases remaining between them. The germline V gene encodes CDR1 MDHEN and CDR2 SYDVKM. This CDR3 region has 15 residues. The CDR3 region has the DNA TGTGCCAGCATCTCCGGGGAGACGACTTTTTCACCCCTCCACTTT. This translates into CASISGETTFSPLHF.

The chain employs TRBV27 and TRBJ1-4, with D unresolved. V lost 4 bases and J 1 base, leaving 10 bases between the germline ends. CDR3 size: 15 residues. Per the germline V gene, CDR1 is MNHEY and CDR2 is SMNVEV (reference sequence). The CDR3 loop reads CASSYNKLTNEKLFF. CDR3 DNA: TGTGCCAGCAGTTACAACAAGTTAACTAATGAAAAACTGTTTTTT.

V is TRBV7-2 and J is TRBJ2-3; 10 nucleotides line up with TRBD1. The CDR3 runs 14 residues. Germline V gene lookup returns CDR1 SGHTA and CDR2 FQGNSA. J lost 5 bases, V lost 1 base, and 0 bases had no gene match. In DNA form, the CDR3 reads TGTGCCAGCAGCTTAGGGACAGGGGGAGATACGCAGTATTTT. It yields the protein CASSLGTGGDTQYF.

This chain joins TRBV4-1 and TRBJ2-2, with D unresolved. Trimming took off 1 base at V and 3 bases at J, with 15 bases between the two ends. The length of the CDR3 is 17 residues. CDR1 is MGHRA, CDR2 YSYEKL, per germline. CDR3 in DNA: TGCGCCAGCAGCCAAGGACGGCTCGCGGCTTACACCGGGGAGCTGTTTTTT. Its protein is CASSQGRLAAYTGELFF.

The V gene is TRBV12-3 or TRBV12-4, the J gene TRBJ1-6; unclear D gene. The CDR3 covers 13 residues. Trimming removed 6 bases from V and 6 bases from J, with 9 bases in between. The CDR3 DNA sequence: TGTGCCAGCAGGACTGCGGGTAATTCACCCCTCCACTTT. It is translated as CASRTAGNSPLHF.

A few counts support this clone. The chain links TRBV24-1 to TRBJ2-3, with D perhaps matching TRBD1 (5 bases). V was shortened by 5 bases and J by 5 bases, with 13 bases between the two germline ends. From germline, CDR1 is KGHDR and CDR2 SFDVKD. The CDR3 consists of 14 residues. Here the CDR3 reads CATSAARDIDTQYF. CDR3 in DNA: TGTGCCACCAGTGCTGCCAGGGATATAGATACGCAGTATTTT.

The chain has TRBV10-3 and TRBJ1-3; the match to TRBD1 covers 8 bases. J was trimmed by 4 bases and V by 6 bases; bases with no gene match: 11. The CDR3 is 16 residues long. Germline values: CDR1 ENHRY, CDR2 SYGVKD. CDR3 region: CAISPDRGRGGNTIYF. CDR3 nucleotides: TGTGCCATCAGCCCAGACAGGGGACGAGGAGGAAACACCATATATTTT.

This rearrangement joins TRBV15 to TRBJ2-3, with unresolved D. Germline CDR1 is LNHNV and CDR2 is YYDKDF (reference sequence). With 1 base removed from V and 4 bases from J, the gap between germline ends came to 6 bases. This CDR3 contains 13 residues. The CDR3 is CATSRGSADTQYF. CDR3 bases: TGTGCCACCAGCAGAGGGTCGGCAGATACGCAGTATTTT.

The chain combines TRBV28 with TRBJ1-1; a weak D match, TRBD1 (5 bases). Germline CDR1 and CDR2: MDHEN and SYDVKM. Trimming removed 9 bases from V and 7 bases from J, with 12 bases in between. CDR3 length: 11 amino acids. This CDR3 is CASHRQFEAFF. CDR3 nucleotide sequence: TGTGCCAGTCACAGACAGTTTGAAGCTTTCTTT.

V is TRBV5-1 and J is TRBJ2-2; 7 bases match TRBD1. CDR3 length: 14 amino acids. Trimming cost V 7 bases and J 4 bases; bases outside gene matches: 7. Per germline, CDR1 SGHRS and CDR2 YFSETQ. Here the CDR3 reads CASLGGSGTGELFF. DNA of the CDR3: TGCGCCAGCTTAGGGGGCTCAGGCACCGGGGAGCTGTTTTTT.

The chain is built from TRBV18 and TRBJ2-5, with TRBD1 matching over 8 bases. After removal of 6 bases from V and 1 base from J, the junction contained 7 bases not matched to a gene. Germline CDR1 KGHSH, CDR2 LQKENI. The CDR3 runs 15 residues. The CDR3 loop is CASSLGQGIQETQYF. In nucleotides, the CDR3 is TGTGCCAGCTCCCTCGGACAGGGCATCCAAGAGACCCAGTACTTC.

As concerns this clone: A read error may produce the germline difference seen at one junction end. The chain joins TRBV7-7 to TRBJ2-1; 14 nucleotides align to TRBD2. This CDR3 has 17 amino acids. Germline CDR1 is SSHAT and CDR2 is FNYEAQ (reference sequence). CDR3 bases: TGTGCTAGCAGCTTATCGACTAGCGGGAGGGGCGGCAATGAGCAGTTCTTC. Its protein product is CASSLSTSGRGGNEQFF. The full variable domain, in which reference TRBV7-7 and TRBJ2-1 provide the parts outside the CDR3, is GAGVSQSPRYKVTKRGQDVTLRCDPISSHATLYWYQQALGQGPEFLTYFNYEAQPDKSGLPSDRFSAERPEGSISTLTIQRTEQRDSAMYRCASSLSTSGRGGNEQFFGPGTRLTVL.

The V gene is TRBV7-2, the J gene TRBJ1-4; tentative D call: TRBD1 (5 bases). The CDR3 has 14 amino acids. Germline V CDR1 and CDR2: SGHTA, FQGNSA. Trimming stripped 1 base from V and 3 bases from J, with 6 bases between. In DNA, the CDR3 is TGTGCCAGCAGCTTAGGGGGGGCTAATGAAAAACTGTTTTTT. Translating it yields CASSLGGANEKLFF.